The text below deals with one T cell receptor beta chain. Its antigen is currently not known. Within one base of it there is no much larger clone, and no base qualities were kept. This specimen comes from a study of T cell responses to AZD1222 COVID-19 vaccine (TCRdb year 2021). With respect to the entire study: AZD1222 recipients with second doses at about 4 weeks or about 12 weeks were pooled, because spike-specific TCR depth and breadth did not differ between schedules. TCR sequencing covered more than 230 trial participants: around 210 given two doses of AZD1222 and some 25 given two doses of MenACWY control vaccine. Enrollment into the trials was organized by age into subgroups of 18-55, 56-69 and 70-plus years, and those subgroups contained approximately 150, 30 and 60 TCR-sequenced participants, respectively.

In light of the paper, this sample's time point label describes: baseline before first vaccination. Vaccinee samples came from UK trials COV001 and COV002, including a single-blind randomized controlled phase 2/3 trial of AZD1222 (ChAdOx1 nCoV-19) in healthy adults. For TCRbeta chain sequencing, PBMC samples from trial participants were taken at day 0 and at day 28 after the second dose. What the authors observed across the whole study: Spike-specific TCR breadth and depth rose significantly after two AZD1222 doses compared with day 0 and with MenACWY recipients. The vaccine-associated CD4 TCRs covered the entire spike protein, and the dominant responses fell in regions 160-218 and 743-854. Epitopes outside the regions mutated in the B.1.351 and B.1.1.7 variants were reportedly recognized by nearly half of the unique spike-specific TCRs. Participants were mostly white British, with more females than males. The authors suggested clonal diversity may have been underestimated. Conclusions about previously exposed vaccinees were limited because only 6 or 7 AZD1222 recipients were SARS-CoV-2 seropositive at baseline. The 56-69-year group was small, and its depth increase did not reach significance, likely because of low power. Because no day 14 peak-response samples were available, the repertoires could be characterized only after the peak T cell response.

The CDR3 regions of human TCRbeta chains were analyzed by immunosequencing. The authors processed their data as follows. TCRs in the repertoires were compared against a reference library of SARS-CoV-2-specific TCRs that had been generated with the MIRA antigen-specificity platform. Breadth was defined as the fraction of unique TCRs that were SARS-CoV-2-associated. Depth was defined as the fraction of total T cells that were SARS-CoV-2-associated. Using the MIRA data, each spike-specific TCR was assigned both to the spike region to which the TCR was reactive and to a CD4 or CD8 class. Log10-transformed breadth and depth values were compared by one-way ANOVA with Sidak's multiple comparisons tests. As stored in TCRdb, this immuneACCESS dataset retains in-frame rearrangements with V and J assigned. A fraction of the clones does not appear; measured against another copy, unresolved V genes explain less than half of the discrepancy, and the remainder lacks a known reason. V and J calls and clone size come straight from that table; D and trimming were deduced from the DNA. The sample records around 140,000 clones, around 90% of which are singletons. The top ten constitute just under 6.5% of the sample.

From the germline V gene, CDR1 is SNHLY and CDR2 is FYNNEI. Including cysteine and phenylalanine, the CDR3 has 16 amino acids. CDR3 DNA is the only sequence kept; it has 48 bases, read in frame from the first base. V and J lose 1 base and 10 bases, and a span of 20 bases separates them. The chain was built from TRBV2 and TRBJ1-5; matching of 6 bases hints at TRBD1 as the D gene. The receptor comes from an adult in good health. Specimen: peripheral blood, collected on day 0 of AZD1222 vaccination. The CDR3 loop reads CASSEVGGEGGGPQHF. The bases read TGTGCCAGCAGTGAAGTGGGGGGCGAGGGCGGAGGACCCCAGCATTTT. This CDR3, with the reference TRBV2 and TRBJ1-5 proteins standing in past its ends, gives the full variable domain EPEVTQTPSHQVTQMGQEVILRCVPISNHLYFYWYRQILGQKVEFLVSFYNNEISEKSEIFDDQFSVERPDGSNFTLKIRSTKLEDSAMYFCASSEVGGEGGGPQHFGDGTRLSIL.